This T cell receptor beta chain originates from a study of CD8 T cells in Susac syndrome. Study-level results: The TCR sequencing and HLA analysis in the study involved a relatively small number of individuals, as the study acknowledged.

Random hexamers were used to reverse transcribe roughly 0.5 to 1 ug of RNA. From the immunoSEQ multiplex PCR reads, TCRdb called clonotypes with MiXCR, one entry per CDR3 protein. Among around 130,000 distinct CDR3 sequences, approximately 89% were seen once, and the ten largest hold around 0.24%. About this clonotype itself: The target antigen is unknown.

The multiple sclerosis control group was made up of treatment-naive patients with stable or active relapsing-remitting disease. TEMRA cells were FACS-enriched, and CD8+ and CD4+ T cells were isolated negatively. This TCR derives from a human donor with multiple sclerosis. The sample comprised CD8+ T cells from PBMCs.

The CDR3 here is CASSQGGDAFF. The CDR3 DNA reads as TGTGCCAGCAGCCAGGGAGGTGATGCTTTCTTT. The chain links TRBV7-9 to TRBJ1-1; D may be TRBD1 (5 bases). CDR3 length equals 11 residues. CDR1 SEHNR and CDR2 FQNEAQ come from the germline V gene (reference sequence). Trimming took 5 bases from V and 11 from J, leaving 12 bases between them.